A selection of T cell receptor beta chains follows, all from one sample in a study of blood T cell repertoires in COVID-19. Repertoires were generated with immunoSEQ multiplex PCR, while TCRdb's copy carries only in-frame clones and drops some. The table shows about 120,000 clones, with around 87% occurring only once. Sample: peripheral blood. The receptors derive from a man in his 70s with active or convalescent COVID-19. The CDR3 runs from the conserved cysteine through the conserved F or W. D genes are given only for firm matches. Not all rows give a size; the values are once, few, many and, for expanded clones, a class.

CDR3 DNA	CDR3 protein	V gene	D gene	clone size	J gene
TGTGCCAGCAGTTACGGGACAGGGGGCGCTGGTGGCTACACCTTC	CASSYGTGGAGGYTF	TRBV6-6	TRBD1	NA	TRBJ1-2
TGTGCCAGCAACGACAGGCTGAATACGGCGGATGAAAAACTGTTTTTT	CASNDRLNTADEKLFF	TRBV5-8	NA	NA	TRBJ1-4
TGCGCCAGCAGCTTGGACGCGTTGAACACCGGGGAGCTGTTTTTT	CASSLDALNTGELFF	TRBV5-1	NA	NA	TRBJ2-2
TGTGCCAGTAGTATACGGGGGGAGAGCTCCTACAATGAGCAGTTCTTC	CASSIRGESSYNEQFF	TRBV19	TRBD2	NA	TRBJ2-1
TGTGCTTCCAGCGGGCGGGAGGGCTACAATGAGCAGTTCTTC	CASSGREGYNEQFF	TRBV5-6	TRBD2	NA	TRBJ2-1
TGTGCCATCAGTGAGTCAGTGAGTAGCTCCTACGAGCAGTACTTC	CAISESVSSSYEQYF	TRBV10-3	NA	NA	TRBJ2-7
TGTGCCAGCAGATTACCCTACTTGGACACCTTCCCCACTGAAGCTTTCTTT	CASRLPYLDTFPTEAFF	TRBV28	NA	NA	TRBJ1-1
TGTGCCAGCGGGGCCAGCTATAGCAATCAGCCCCAGCATTTT	CASGASYSNQPQHF	TRBV28	NA	once	TRBJ1-5
TGCGCCAGCAGCTTGGGGACTAGCGGGAGGGCCGACGACATTCAGTACTTC	CASSLGTSGRADDIQYF	TRBV5-1	TRBD2	NA	TRBJ2-4
TGTGCCATCAGTGACCTAGCGACGGCCACCGGGGAGCTGTTTTTT	CAISDLATATGELFF	TRBV10-3	NA	NA	TRBJ2-2
TGTGCCAGTAGTATAGGAACTAGCGGGTTCTCCTACGAGCAGTACTTC	CASSIGTSGFSYEQYF	TRBV19	TRBD2	NA	TRBJ2-7
TGTGCCAGCAGCCTTACTAGCGTCACAGATACGCAGTATTTT	CASSLTSVTDTQYF	TRBV9	TRBD2	NA	TRBJ2-3
TGTGCCAGCAGACGGACAGGGGCGAACGGGGAGCTGTTTTTT	CASRRTGANGELFF	TRBV6-5	TRBD1	NA	TRBJ2-2
TGTGCCAGTAGGGCTGGGACAGGATCTGGAAACACCATATATTTT	CASRAGTGSGNTIYF	TRBV19	TRBD1	NA	TRBJ1-3
TGCAGCGTCAGACAGTCTAATGAAAAACTGTTTTTT	CSVRQSNEKLFF	TRBV29-1	NA	NA	TRBJ1-4
TGCGCCAGCAGTGAGTTGGTCCGGGACTATCCCTCCTACGAGCAGTACTTC	CASSELVRDYPSYEQYF	TRBV10-2	TRBD2	NA	TRBJ2-7
TGTGCCAGCAGCCGGACAGGGAGCTCTGGGGCCAACGTCCTGACTTTC	CASSRTGSSGANVLTF	TRBV5-8	TRBD1	NA	TRBJ2-6
TGTGCCAGCTCACCACCGGGACAGGGGAACTACGAGCAGTACTTC	CASSPPGQGNYEQYF	TRBV18	TRBD1	NA	TRBJ2-7
TGTGCCAGCAGCTATCGTCTAGCGGGCCTCCCTCGACAGTACTTC	CASSYRLAGLPRQYF	TRBV11-1	TRBD2	once	TRBJ2-7
TGTGCCAGTAGTATTCAGGTTGCCGCCTACGAGCAGTACTTC	CASSIQVAAYEQYF	TRBV19	NA	NA	TRBJ2-7
TGTGCCAGCAGCACTAGCGGGGGACCAGATACGCAGTATTTT	CASSTSGGPDTQYF	TRBV9	TRBD2	NA	TRBJ2-3
TGTGCCAGCTCACTTGGACAGACTACCTCTGGAAACACCATATATTTT	CASSLGQTTSGNTIYF	TRBV18	NA	NA	TRBJ1-3
TGTGCCAGCAGGGCCGGAGGGGGGGTTTACGAGCAGTACTTC	CASRAGGGVYEQYF	TRBV6-5	NA	NA	TRBJ2-7
TGTGCCAGCAGTTACCCGGGTTGGGAGACCCAGTACTTC	CASSYPGWETQYF	TRBV6-5	NA	NA	TRBJ2-5
TGTGCCAGCAGTTCCCCCCGAGCAGGCCAGCCGGGCTACACCTTC	CASSSPRAGQPGYTF	TRBV28	NA	NA	TRBJ1-2
TGCAGCGTTGGAAAGCTGATTAGTACAGATACGCAGTATTTT	CSVGKLISTDTQYF	TRBV29-1	NA	NA	TRBJ2-3
TGTGCCATCAGATCAACAGGGGCGAATACAGATACGCAGTATTTT	CAIRSTGANTDTQYF	TRBV10-3	TRBD1	NA	TRBJ2-3
TGTGCCAGCAGTTCGGTATGGAGCGGGAGGGCCTACGAGCAGTACTTC	CASSSVWSGRAYEQYF	TRBV6-5	TRBD2	NA	TRBJ2-7
TGTGCCAGCAGTTATAGCGGGAGAAGGGGAGATACGCAGTATTTT	CASSYSGRRGDTQYF	TRBV11-2	TRBD2	NA	TRBJ2-3
TGTGCCAGCTCACCACCCCTACTAGCGGGAGTATTAAATGAGCAGTTCTTC	CASSPPLLAGVLNEQFF	TRBV18	TRBD2	NA	TRBJ2-1
TGTGCCTGGAAGTATGAGACTATTGCGGCCCTCCACTTT	CAWKYETIAALHF	TRBV30	NA	NA	TRBJ1-6
TGTGCCAGCAACAAGATGGTTTACAATGAGCAGTTCTTC	CASNKMVYNEQFF	TRBV5-6	NA	NA	TRBJ2-1
TGTGCCAGCAGCGTTCGTTCCACCGTCCTATGGAATCAGCCCCAGCATTTT	CASSVRSTVLWNQPQHF	TRBV6-4	NA	NA	TRBJ1-5